The rows below give T cell receptor beta chains drawn from one sample of a study of CD8 T cells in Susac syndrome. TCRdb processed the immunoSEQ multiplex PCR reads anew with MiXCR; each CDR3 protein has one entry. The sample holds roughly 150,000 distinct CDR3 sequences; around 95% are singletons and the top ten take about 0.17%. The specimen was CD4+ T cells from PBMCs. These receptors all stem from a human donor with Susac syndrome. Both conserved end residues are part of each CDR3. Fields, in order: J gene, D gene, clone size, V gene, CDR3 protein, CDR3 DNA. D genes are given only for firm matches. Only part of the rows carry a size: once, few, many, or a class if the clone is expanded.

J gene: TRBJ2-3
D gene: TRBD2
clone size: .
V gene: TRBV7-8
CDR3 protein: CASSARLAGDTSTDTQYF
CDR3 DNA: TGTGCCAGCAGCGCCCGACTAGCGGGGGATACAAGCACAGATACGCAGTATTTT

J gene: TRBJ1-1
D gene: TRBD1
clone size: .
V gene: TRBV25-1
CDR3 protein: CASKGKGAEAFF
CDR3 DNA: TGTGCCAGCAAGGGAAAGGGGGCGGAAGCTTTCTTT

J gene: TRBJ1-1
D gene: .
clone size: .
V gene: TRBV29-1
CDR3 protein: CSVKGGIVEAFF
CDR3 DNA: TGCAGTGTCAAGGGGGGGATCGTTGAAGCTTTCTTT

J gene: TRBJ2-3
D gene: .
clone size: .
V gene: TRBV9
CDR3 protein: CASGYTGHPTDTQYF
CDR3 DNA: TGTGCCAGCGGTTACACGGGACACCCCACAGATACGCAGTATTTT

J gene: TRBJ1-1
D gene: TRBD1
clone size: .
V gene: TRBV12-3/TRBV12-4
CDR3 protein: CASSTGGRATEAFF
CDR3 DNA: TGTGCCAGCAGCACAGGGGGAAGGGCCACTGAAGCTTTCTTT

J gene: TRBJ2-7
D gene: .
clone size: .
V gene: TRBV20-1
CDR3 protein: CSARRASDEQYF
CDR3 DNA: TGCAGTGCTAGACGGGCCTCCGACGAGCAGTACTTC

J gene: TRBJ1-4
D gene: .
clone size: .
V gene: TRBV12-3/TRBV12-4
CDR3 protein: CASSLGRGWKLFF
CDR3 DNA: TGTGCCAGCAGTCTTGGACGGGGATGGAAACTGTTTTTT

J gene: TRBJ1-4
D gene: .
clone size: once
V gene: TRBV6-5
CDR3 protein: CASRTGATNEKLFF
CDR3 DNA: TGTGCCAGCAGGACCGGAGCAACTAATGAAAAACTGTTTTTT

J gene: TRBJ2-3
D gene: TRBD1
clone size: .
V gene: TRBV6-6
CDR3 protein: CASSYPTGAVGDTQYF
CDR3 DNA: TGTGCCAGCAGTTACCCCACAGGGGCAGTGGGAGATACGCAGTATTTT

J gene: TRBJ1-6
D gene: .
clone size: .
V gene: TRBV29-1
CDR3 protein: CSVVVTPNSPLHF
CDR3 DNA: TGCAGCGTTGTGGTTACTCCCAATTCACCCCTCCACTTT